This entry features one TCR beta chain sequence. The sample originates from a study of blood T cell repertoires in COVID-19. Study-wide background: From T cells, B-cell-depleted T cells, or PBMCs came the material, which was cDNA or gDNA.

TCRdb keeps only in-frame clones here, not all; method: immunoSEQ multiplex PCR. The sample yields 70,000 or so clones, roughly four fifths seen once. The V and J ends lost 7 bases and 8 bases respectively, with 18 bases between them. Germline CDR1 reads LNHDA; CDR2 reads SQIVND (reference sequence). The length of the CDR3 is 14 residues. Those enrolled in Seattle joined during active infection and were followed longitudinally afterward. The genes are TRBV19 and TRBJ2-4; TRBD2 is a possible D gene (6 bases). The sequence came from a man aged 55 to 70 with COVID-19, enrolled during active disease. Input material: peripheral blood. CDR3 sequence: CASNRGAHFDIQYF. Here the CDR3 DNA reads TGTGCCAGTAACCGCGGGGCCCATTTCGACATTCAGTACTTC. The variable domain in full, with the rest retrieved from reference TRBV19 and TRBJ2-4, is DGGITQSPKYLFRKEGQNVTLSCEQNLNHDAMYWYRQDPGQGLRLIYYSQIVNDFQKGDIAEGYSVSREKKESFPLTVTSAQKNPTAFYLCASNRGAHFDIQYFGAGTRLSVL.